This T cell receptor (beta chain) was recovered during a study of regulatory T cells in long-lasting Graves disease. Relying on iRepertoire HTBI primers and Arm-PCR of CDR3 regions, the team built TCR beta libraries. Using its own MiXCR run on the multiplex PCR reads, TCRdb lists one record per CDR3 protein. This sample has around 460,000 distinct CDR3 sequences, with roughly 21% found just once. Only a few counts were recorded for this clonotype. Its antigen is unknown. General study results and limits: Newly diagnosed patients had higher TCR diversity than persistent Graves' patients did.

The trim removed 8 bases at V and 2 bases at J, leaving 4 bases unmatched. There are 14 residues in the CDR3. CDR1 and CDR2 from the germline V gene are SNHLY and FYNNEI. Time point specified: persistent/refractory GD, antithyroid drugs over 5 years with positive TRAb. RNA extracted from PBMCs served as the sequencing template. The TCR originated in a female donor with Graves disease. The chain recombines TRBV2 with TRBJ2-1; 9 bases are shared with TRBD2. This specimen was peripheral blood mononuclear cells (PBMCs), taken when the disease was refractory, from a patient treated with antithyroid drugs. In DNA, the CDR3 is TGTGCCAGCTCCGGGACTAGCACCTACAATGAGCAGTTCTTC. The encoded protein is CASSGTSTYNEQFF.